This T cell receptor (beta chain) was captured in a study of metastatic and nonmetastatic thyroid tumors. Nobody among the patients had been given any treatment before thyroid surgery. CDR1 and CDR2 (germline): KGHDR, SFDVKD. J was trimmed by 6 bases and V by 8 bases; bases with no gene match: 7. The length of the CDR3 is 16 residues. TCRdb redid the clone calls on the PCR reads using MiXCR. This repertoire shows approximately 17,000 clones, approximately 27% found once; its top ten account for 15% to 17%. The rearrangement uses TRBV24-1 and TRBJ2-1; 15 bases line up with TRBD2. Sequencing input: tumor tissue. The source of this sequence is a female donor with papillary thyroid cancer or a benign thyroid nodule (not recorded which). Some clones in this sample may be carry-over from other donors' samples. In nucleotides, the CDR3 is TGTGCCACCATCACCCAGGGACTAGCGGGAGGCAATGAGCAGTTCTTC. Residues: CATITQGLAGGNEQFF.